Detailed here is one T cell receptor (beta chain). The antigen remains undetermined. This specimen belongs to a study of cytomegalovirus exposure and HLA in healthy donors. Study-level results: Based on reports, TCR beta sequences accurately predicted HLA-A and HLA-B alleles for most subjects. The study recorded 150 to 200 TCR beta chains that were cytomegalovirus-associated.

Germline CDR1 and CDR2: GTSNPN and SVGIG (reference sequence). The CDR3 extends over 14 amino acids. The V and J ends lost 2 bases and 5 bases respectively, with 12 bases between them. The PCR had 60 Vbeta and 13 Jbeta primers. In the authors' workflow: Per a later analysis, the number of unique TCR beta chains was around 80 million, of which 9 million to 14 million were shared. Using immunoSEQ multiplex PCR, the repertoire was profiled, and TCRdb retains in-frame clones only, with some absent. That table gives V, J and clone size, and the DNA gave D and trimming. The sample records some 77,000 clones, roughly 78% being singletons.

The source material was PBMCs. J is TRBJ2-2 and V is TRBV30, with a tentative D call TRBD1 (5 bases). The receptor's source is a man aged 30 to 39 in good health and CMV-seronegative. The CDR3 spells CAWSRGMGTGELFF. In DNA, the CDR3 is TGTGCCTGGAGTAGGGGAATGGGGACCGGGGAGCTGTTTTTT.